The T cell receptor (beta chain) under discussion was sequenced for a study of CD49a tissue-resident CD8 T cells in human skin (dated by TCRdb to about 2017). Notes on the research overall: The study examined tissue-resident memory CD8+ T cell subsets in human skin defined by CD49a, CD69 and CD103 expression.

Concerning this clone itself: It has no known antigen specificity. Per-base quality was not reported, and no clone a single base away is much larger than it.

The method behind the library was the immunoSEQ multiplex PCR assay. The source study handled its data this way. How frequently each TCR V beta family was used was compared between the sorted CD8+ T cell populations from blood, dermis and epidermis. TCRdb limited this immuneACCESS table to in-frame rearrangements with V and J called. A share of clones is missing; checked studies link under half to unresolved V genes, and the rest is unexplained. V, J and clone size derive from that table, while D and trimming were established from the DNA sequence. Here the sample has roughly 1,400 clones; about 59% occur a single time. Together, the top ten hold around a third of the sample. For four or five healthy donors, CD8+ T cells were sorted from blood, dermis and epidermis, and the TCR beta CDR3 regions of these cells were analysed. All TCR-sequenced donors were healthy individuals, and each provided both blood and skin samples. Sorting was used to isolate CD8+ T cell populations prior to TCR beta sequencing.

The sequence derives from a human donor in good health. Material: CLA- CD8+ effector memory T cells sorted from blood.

The CDR3 protein: CASSPTSGSRSGELFF. The nucleotides are TGTGCCAGCAGTCCTACTAGCGGAAGCCGTTCAGGGGAGCTGTTTTTT. The rearranged segments are TRBV6-4 and TRBJ2-2; 8 nucleotides in the junction match TRBD2. The CDR3 runs 16 residues from the cysteine to the phenylalanine. Of all the DNA, just the CDR3 is kept, 48 bases in frame from base 1. The germline V and J ends show losses of 5 bases and 8 bases respectively, and no gene match explains 13 bases of the junction. Looking up the germline V gene yields CDR1 MRHNA and CDR2 SNTAGT.